This T cell receptor (beta chain) was identified during a study of identical twins. V was shortened by 3 bases and J by 2 bases, with 7 bases between the two germline ends. This CDR3 is 13 amino acids long. Germline assignment: CDR1 LGHNA and CDR2 YSLEER. Whole-study results and caveats: Weaker excess sharing between twins was seen in beta out-of-frame sequences.

As to this clonotype: Its cognate antigen is unknown.

TCRdb redid the calling of the 5' RACE reads with MiXCR, one entry per CDR3 protein. Here the sample spans about 470,000 distinct CDR3 sequences, approximately 24% being singletons. These data are also associated with another study on T cells expressing NK-cell markers. That source adds: Dominance of the CD3+CD56-NKG2C+ fraction by these clonotypes also held in a handful of donors. Expanded NKG2C+ T cell clones had unclear HCMV specificity.

This clonotype was obtained from a woman in her late teens or twenties in good health. The chain joins TRBV4-3 to TRBJ1-2; TRBD1 might be the D (5 bases). Sequenced material: CD4+ T cells sorted from blood. For the CDR3, the DNA is TGCGCCAGCAGCCACAGACAGAACTATGGCTACACCTTC. Translating gives CASSHRQNYGYTF.